Presented here are 5 T cell receptor beta chains from one specimen sequenced in a study of blood T cell repertoires in COVID-19 (dated by TCRdb to the early 2020s). The method behind the library was the immunoSEQ multiplex PCR assay. Not all clones reach the TCRdb copy of this immuneACCESS table, which keeps in-frame sequences only. Checked studies attribute under half of the gap to unresolved V genes and leave the rest unexplained. A total of roughly 79,000 clones appear in this sample, 87% of them only once. Of the sample, less than 7% is held by the ten largest clones. The sequenced material came from peripheral blood. The source is a woman aged 50 to 60 with acute or convalescent COVID-19.

Turning to this clone: The junction departs from germline at one end; a sequencing error may be responsible. The V gene is TRBV27, the J gene TRBJ2-7; maybe TRBD2 (5 bases). Looked up from germline, CDR1 is MNHEY and CDR2 is SMNVEV (reference sequence). This CDR3 has 14 amino acids. Here the CDR3 DNA reads TGTGCCACCAGTCTAGACCGGAGGATATACGAGCAGTACTTC. Amino acids: CATSLDRRIYEQYF.

This clone was recorded a few times. The chain uses TRBV15 and TRBJ1-6; no clear D. The V gene lost 3 bases and the J gene lost 6 bases, with 9 bases spanning the gap. This CDR3 spans 14 amino acids. In germline, CDR1 is LNHNV, CDR2 YYDKDF (reference sequence). CDR3 sequence: CATSRDHSNSPLHF. CDR3 DNA: TGTGCCACCAGCAGGGATCACAGTAATTCACCCCTCCACTTT. Variable domain in full (rest from reference TRBV15 and TRBJ1-6): DAMVIQNPRYQVTQFGKPVTLSCSQTLNHNVMYWYQQKSSQAPKLLFHYYDKDFNNEADTPDNFQSRRPNTSFCFLDIRSPGLGDTAMYLCATSRDHSNSPLHFGNGTRLTVT.

The CDR3 nucleotides read TGTGCCAGCAGCCACCCTGGAGGTCAGGCGAACACCGGGGAGCTGTTTTTT. Its translation is CASSHPGGQANTGELFF. This chain connects TRBV3-1 (or the pseudogene TRBV3-2) to TRBJ2-2; a possible D gene is TRBD2 (5 bases). Germline CDR1 and CDR2: LGHDT and YNNKEL (reference sequence). The CDR3 spans 17 residues. Trimming removed 3 bases at V and 0 bases at J, with 14 bases between.

The chain links TRBV9 to TRBJ2-7, with D perhaps TRBD1 (6 bases). CDR1 and CDR2 (germline): SGDLS, YYNGEE. Trimming took off 3 bases at V and 2 bases at J, with 15 bases between the two ends. The CDR3 has 15 amino acids. DNA of the CDR3: TGTGCCAGCAGCGCAGGCGGACAGAGTACCTACGAGCAGTACTTC. Protein product: CASSAGGQSTYEQYF.

CDR3 in DNA: TGTGCCAGCAGCTTAGCAGTCAAGGGACAGGGGGCTGGCTACACCTTC. Protein sequence: CASSLAVKGQGAGYTF. The V gene is TRBV7-8, the J gene TRBJ1-2, with 12 bases aligning to TRBD1. Germline-derived CDR1 and CDR2 are SGHVS and FQNEAQ. CDR3 length equals 16 residues. Trimming cost V 0 bases and J 7 bases; bases outside gene matches: 6. Full variable domain (missing parts from reference TRBV7-8 and TRBJ1-2): GAGVSQSPRYKVAKRGQDVALRCDPISGHVSLFWYQQALGQGPEFLTYFQNEAQLDKSGLPSDRFFAERPEGSVSTLKIQRTQQEDSAVYLCASSLAVKGQGAGYTFGSGTRLTVV.